These 25 T cell receptor beta chains share one sample of origin, sequenced in a study of T-cell reconstitution after alpha-beta-depleted transplantation in children. The TCRbeta library incorporated unique molecular identifiers. TCRdb independently ran MiXCR on the PCR reads; one entry per CDR3 protein. The sample includes more than 400,000 distinct CDR3 sequences, roughly two fifths seen only once; the top ten take 25% to 30%. The material sequenced was PBMCs, taken before TCRalphabeta/CD19-depleted stem cell transplant. The receptor set was obtained from a girl between 2 and 10 years old with aplastic anemia, due to receive a stem cell transplant.

The chain couples TRBV5-1 to TRBJ1-3; 7 positions agree with TRBD1. J gave up 0 bases and V 4 bases, and 4 bases lay outside the gene matches. Germline-derived CDR1 and CDR2 are SGHRS and YFSETQ. The CDR3 is 15 residues long. Here the CDR3 reads CASSGDRNSGNTIYF. The CDR3 bases are TGCGCCAGCAGCGGGGACAGAAACTCTGGAAACACCATATATTTT.

As for this clonotype: At one of its ends the junction is not consistent with the germline gene, which may arise from a read error. This chain connects TRBV27 to TRBJ2-7; possible D gene TRBD1, 6 bases. This CDR3 has 13 amino acids. Germline CDR1 reads MNHEY; CDR2 reads SMNVEV (reference sequence). CDR3 sequence reads: CASTLGRGSEQYF. CDR3 nucleotides: TGTGCCAGCACTTTAGGAAGGGGGAGCGAGCAGTACTTC.

The table lists this clonotype with many counts. This rearrangement joins TRBV6-5 to TRBJ1-5, with 7 bases that match TRBD1. Germline V gives CDR1 MNHEY, CDR2 SVGAGI. The CDR3 totals 18 residues. J was trimmed by 3 bases and V by 11 bases; bases with no gene match: 22. DNA for the CDR3: TGTGCCCTAACCCTCCCCGGGCAGGGGGGCTTAATCAATCAGCCCCAGCATTTT. Translated: CALTLPGQGGLINQPQHF.

This chain uses TRBV12-3 or TRBV12-4 with TRBJ2-3; TRBD2 aligns across 7 bases. The CDR3 loop spans 17 amino acids. V lost 1 base and J lost 0; bases outside the gene matches: 7. The CDR3 is CASSLEASGYSTDTQYF. The CDR3 DNA follows: TGTGCCAGCAGTTTAGAGGCTAGCGGATATAGCACAGATACGCAGTATTTT.

This clonotype was observed a few times. The rearrangement joins TRBV18 to TRBJ2-7, with TRBD1 identical over 7 bases. Germline V gives CDR1 KGHSH, CDR2 LQKENI. The ends lost 4 bases at V and 6 bases at J; junction bases unmatched: 21. The CDR3 has 18 residues. The CDR3 nucleotides are TGTGCCAGCTCACAAAGGGGTCCGACAGGGCTAAAAGGACCCGAGCAGTACTTC. It specifies CASSQRGPTGLKGPEQYF. Using reference TRBV18 and TRBJ2-7 for the parts outside the CDR3, the full variable domain is NAGVMQNPRHLVRRRGQEARLRCSPMKGHSHVYWYRQLPEEGLKFMVYLQKENIIDESGMPKERFSAEFPKEGPSILRIQQVVRGDSAAYFCASSQRGPTGLKGPEQYFGPGTRLTVT.

For this clonotype: This clone may be a read error of a much larger clone one base away. The chain employs TRBV5-1 and TRBJ2-1; D is possibly TRBD1 or TRBD2 (6 bases each). The CDR3 sequence is 15 residues long. Looked up from germline, CDR1 is SGHRS and CDR2 is YFSETQ. CDR3 sequence reads: CASSLDPGGLNEQSF. The CDR3 DNA reads TGCGCCAGCAGCTTGGATCCTGGGGGGCTTAATGAGCAGTCCTTC. The entire variable domain, with the rest obtained from reference TRBV5-1 and TRBJ2-1, is as follows: KAGVTQTPRYLIKTRGQQVTLSCSPISGHRSVSWYQQTPGQGLQFLFEYFSETQRNKGNFPGRFSGRQFSNSRSEMNVSTLELGDSALYLCASSLDPGGLNEQSFGPGTRLTVL.

The rearrangement joins TRBV7-9 to TRBJ2-5; maybe TRBD2 (5 bases). The CDR3 is 14 amino acids. V lost 5 bases and J lost 4, with 14 bases in between. Per the germline V gene, CDR1 is SEHNR and CDR2 is FQNEAQ (reference sequence). This CDR3 is CASSHDPEGETQYF. For the CDR3, the DNA is TGTGCCAGCAGCCACGACCCTGAGGGAGAGACCCAGTACTTC.

This clonotype came up a few times. V usage is TRBV21-1 and J usage is TRBJ2-7; the table's D call TRBD1 went unverified against the DNA. TRBV21-1 is given as a pseudogene. The CDR3 contains 16 residues. The CDR3 loop is CASSKSPDREVYEQYF. The CDR3 DNA follows: TGTGCCAGCAGCAAAAGTCCGGACAGGGAGGTCTACGAGCAGTACTTC.

In this sample, this clonotype turned up once. V and J are TRBV12-3 or TRBV12-4 and TRBJ2-7; 7 nucleotides line up with TRBD1. V lost 4 bases and J lost 6; bases outside the gene matches: 6. The CDR3 loop spans 13 amino acids. CDR3 bases: TGTGCCAGCAGTTCCCGACAGGGTTCCGAGCAGTACTTC. Protein product: CASSSRQGSEQYF.

The chain couples TRBV20-1 to TRBJ2-3; D is ambiguous. With 1 base removed from V and 3 bases from J, the gap between germline ends came to 17 bases. The CDR3 totals 16 residues. From germline, CDR1 is DFQATT and CDR2 SNEGSKA (reference sequence). For the CDR3, the DNA is TGCAGTGCTAGAGCTGGGCTTTTCGTGGAGACAGATACGCAGTATTTT. As protein: CSARAGLFVETDTQYF.

This clonotype was found a few times. The chain carries TRBV12-3 or TRBV12-4 and TRBJ2-1; D is possibly TRBD2 (5 bases). The CDR3 is 13 residues long. V lost 9 bases and J 0 bases, leaving 9 bases between the germline ends. The CDR3 DNA sequence: TGTGCCAGAGTAGGGAGCTCCTACAATGAGCAGTTCTTC. Translating gives CARVGSSYNEQFF.

This clonotype was detected many times. The DNA for the CDR3 is TGTGCCAGCAGCTCCAGGGGGGGAGAGGTGCAAGAGACCCAGTACTTC. This gives the protein CASSSRGGEVQETQYF. The chain uses TRBV13 and TRBJ2-5; tentatively, D is TRBD1 or TRBD2 (7 bases each). Between the trimmed V and J ends, which lost 4 bases and 2 bases, there was a span of 17 bases. This CDR3 has 16 amino acids. The germline gives CDR1 PRHDT, CDR2 FYEKMQ (reference sequence).

The table lists this clonotype with many counts. The V gene is TRBV12-3 or TRBV12-4, the J gene TRBJ2-5; D might be TRBD2 (6 bases). Trimming took off 4 bases at V and 10 bases at J, with 13 bases between the two ends. The CDR3 is 12 amino acids. The CDR3: CASSSGTRGQYF. CDR3 coding DNA: TGTGCCAGCAGTTCCGGGACGCGGGGCCAGTACTTC.

This clonotype has just a few counts. The J gene is TRBJ2-7, the V gene TRBV20-1, with TRBD1 matching over 7 bases. V trimming: 5 bases; J trimming: 3 bases; junction bases outside the gene matches: 13. This CDR3 is built from 15 residues. CDR1 DFQATT and CDR2 SNEGSKA come from the germline V gene (reference sequence). CDR3 in amino acids: CSAPSRDRISYEQYF. The DNA of the CDR3 is TGCAGTGCTCCCTCCCGGGACAGAATAAGCTACGAGCAGTACTTC.

This clonotype occurred many times. The chain uses TRBV7-9 and TRBJ2-7; D is possibly TRBD2 (6 bases). The CDR3 totals 13 residues. Germline values: CDR1 SEHNR, CDR2 FQNEAQ (reference sequence). The V end was cut by 6 bases, the J end by 5 bases, with 14 bases between. The CDR3 sequence: CASREGDPHEQYF. For the CDR3, the DNA is TGTGCCAGCAGGGAGGGAGACCCCCACGAGCAGTACTTC.

The chain combines TRBV20-1 with TRBJ2-7, with TRBD2 matching 10 bases. The germline V gene has CDR1 DFQATT and CDR2 SNEGSKA (reference sequence). The CDR3 totals 15 residues. The ends lost 0 bases at V and 7 bases at J; junction bases unmatched: 9. The CDR3 loop is CSARDSGGPRSEQYF. The CDR3 DNA reads TGCAGTGCTAGAGATAGCGGGGGGCCTCGTTCGGAGCAGTACTTC.

In regard to this clonotype: An end of the junction does not agree with germline; a read error may underlie this. The rearrangement uses TRBV10-3 and TRBJ1-5; D uncertain. Germline CDR1 and CDR2: ENHRY and SYGVKD. This CDR3 is built from 12 residues. The CDR3 DNA reads TGTGCCATCAGGGACCTCAATCAACCCCACCATTTT. Its protein is CAIRDLNQPHHF.

This chain connects TRBV20-1 to TRBJ2-5, with 10 bases that match TRBD2. CDR1 and CDR2 from the germline V gene are DFQATT and SNEGSKA (reference sequence). CDR3 length: 16 residues. The J segment lost 6 bases and the V segment lost 1 base, leaving 11 bases of the junction unmatched. The CDR3 DNA is TGCAGTGCTAGAGGAGGGCTAGCGGGAGTTGTGAAGACCCAGTACTTC. Its translation: CSARGGLAGVVKTQYF.

The J gene is TRBJ2-1, the V gene TRBV5-1, with 8 bases lining up with TRBD2. The CDR3 extends over 16 amino acids. J was trimmed by 7 bases and V by 0 bases; bases with no gene match: 9. Germline CDR1 SGHRS, CDR2 YFSETQ. CDR3 nucleotides: TGCGCCAGCAGCTTGGATTTCGGGGGGGTTGGGAATGAGCAGTTCTTC. Translating gives CASSLDFGGVGNEQFF.

In its sample, this clonotype was seen a few times. The V and J genes are TRBV19 and TRBJ1-6; no reliable D call. CDR3 size: 13 residues. The V gene lost 0 bases and the J gene lost 10 bases, with 7 bases spanning the gap. The germline CDR1 and CDR2 sequences are LNHDA and SQIVND (reference sequence). This CDR3 reads CASSIDPDSPLHF. The DNA of the CDR3 is TGTGCCAGTAGTATAGATCCGGACTCACCCCTCCACTTT.

This clonotype occurred many times. The CDR3, as DNA: TGTGCCAGCAGTTTTACAGGGGCAAGCTACGAGCAGTACTTC. Amino acids: CASSFTGASYEQYF. The chain has TRBV5-5 and TRBJ2-7, with 7 bases that match TRBD1. This CDR3 spans 14 amino acids. Germline CDR1 is SGHKS and CDR2 is YYEKEE (reference sequence). V shed 5 bases and J 3 bases; nucleotides not matched to a gene: 8.

The chain is built from TRBV29-1 and TRBJ2-3, with 7 bases that match TRBD1. The ends lost 8 bases at V and 4 bases at J; junction bases unmatched: 9. The CDR3 consists of 13 residues. Per the germline V gene, CDR1 is SQVTM and CDR2 is ANQGSEA. This chain's CDR3 is CSLRQGLADTQYF. The CDR3 DNA reads as TGCAGCCTGCGACAGGGATTGGCAGATACGCAGTATTTT.

The V call is TRBV20-1, the J call TRBJ2-1; 8 positions agree with TRBD2. V lost 3 bases, J lost 5 bases, and 12 bases stayed unmatched. The CDR3 length is 16 residues. Germline CDR1 and CDR2: DFQATT and SNEGSKA (reference sequence). The CDR3 sequence: CSARSGSGGFNNEQFF. The CDR3 bases are TGCAGTGCTAGGTCAGGGAGCGGGGGTTTCAACAATGAGCAGTTCTTC.

The CDR3 DNA follows: TGTGCCATCAGCGACGGGGACGTTGACGAGCAGTACTTC. Amino acids: CAISDGDVDEQYF. The chain combines TRBV10-3 with TRBJ2-7; tentatively, D is TRBD1 or TRBD2 (5 bases each). The CDR3 length is 13 residues. The germline CDR1 and CDR2 sequences are ENHRY and SYGVKD. V was pared by 6 bases and J by 5 bases, with 14 bases between.

This chain links TRBV5-1 with TRBJ2-2, with a possible D match to TRBD1 (7 bases). This CDR3 comprises 15 residues. V was cut by 0 bases and J by 5 bases, with 11 bases left in between. CDR1 SGHRS and CDR2 YFSETQ come from the germline V gene. The CDR3 spells CASSLETGRTGELFF. The CDR3 region has the DNA TGCGCCAGCAGCTTGGAGACAGGGAGGACCGGGGAGCTGTTTTTT.